Described below is a single T cell receptor beta chain sequence and its context. Its antigen is unidentified. Positive CCR7 selection of CD45RO-negative cells yielded the naive CD8 cells, and terminally differentiated effector memory CD45RA+ cells were excluded. The data belong to a study of shared clonotypes between healthy human individuals. Across the study: Three plates each covered CD4 naive and memory; CD8 naive two, CD8 memory one. General study findings and limits: Roughly 5.3% of naive CD4 clonotypes were common to several donors.

The J segment lost 3 bases and the V segment lost 0 bases, leaving 12 bases of the junction unmatched. Germline V gene data show CDR1 as LGHNA and CDR2 as YSLEER. The CDR3 runs to 20 residues. Method: immunoSEQ multiplex PCR; TCRdb's copy keeps in-frame clones and lacks some. This sample yields approximately 720,000 clones, of which around 90% are seen a single time; 20% to 25% belongs to the top ten. This chain joins TRBV4-3 and TRBJ2-1, with 12 bases lining up with TRBD2. The clonotype comes from a man aged 30-40 years in good health. The sequenced sample consisted of naive CD8+ T cells sorted from blood. The CDR3 bases are TGCGCCAGCAGCCAAGATCTAGCGGGAGGGCATAGCGAGTTCTACAATGAGCAGTTCTTC. Translated: CASSQDLAGGHSEFYNEQFF.